These 26 T cell receptor beta chains share one sample of origin, sequenced in a study of T cells expressing NK-cell markers. TCRdb re-called the 5' RACE reads, yielding one record per CDR3 amino acid sequence without DNA. The listing records some 110,000 distinct CDR3 sequences. The sequencing input was blood T cells: a sorted CD56 or NKG2C T cell subset, CD4+ or CD8+ T cells, or bulk PBMC T cells (not recorded which). The receptor set was obtained from a woman aged 18 to 75 in good health.

V is TRBV10-3 and J is TRBJ2-7; TCRdb calls TRBD1, which cannot be checked without DNA. Germline V lookup: CDR1 ENHRY, CDR2 SYGVKD. The CDR3 consists of 11 residues. Here the CDR3 reads CAISAGDEQYF.

The chain joins TRBV5-4 to TRBJ2-7. There are 14 residues in the CDR3. Germline V CDR1 and CDR2: SGHNT, YYREEE (reference sequence). CDR3 sequence reads: CASSWDRASYEQYF.

The V call is TRBV7-9, the J call TRBJ2-1; there is no DNA to check the TCRdb D call of TRBD2. The CDR3 extends over 14 amino acids. Germline values: CDR1 SEHNR, CDR2 FQNEAQ (reference sequence). The CDR3 sequence: CASRGSGSPNEQFF.

The CDR3 loop is CASGTDLYEQYF. The chain has TRBV27 and TRBJ2-7; TCRdb picks TRBD2, but there is no DNA to check that call. The CDR3 contains 12 residues. CDR1 MNHEY and CDR2 SMNVEV come from the germline V gene (reference sequence).

The V call is TRBV19, the J call TRBJ2-7; TCRdb designates TRBD1, a call that cannot be tested without DNA. The germline gives CDR1 LNHDA, CDR2 SQIVND (reference sequence). The CDR3 is 13 residues long. CDR3 protein: CASSTGQSYEQYF. The complete variable domain, with remaining parts taken from reference TRBV19 and TRBJ2-7, reads DGGITQSPKYLFRKEGQNVTLSCEQNLNHDAMYWYRQDPGQGLRLIYYSQIVNDFQKGDIAEGYSVSREKKESFPLTVTSAQKNPTAFYLCASSTGQSYEQYFGPGTRLTVT.

The rearrangement links TRBV7-6 to TRBJ1-2. This CDR3 comprises 13 residues. The V gene's germline CDR1 is SGHVS and CDR2 FNYEAQ. The CDR3 loop is CASSLEAGGGYTF.

The chain links TRBV20-1 to TRBJ1-3. CDR1 is DFQATT and CDR2 is SNEGSKA in the germline V gene (reference sequence). The CDR3 is made up of 14 amino acids. CDR3 region: CSARDWASGNTIYF.

The chain is built from TRBV6-5 and TRBJ2-3; checking the TCRdb D call of TRBD1 is not possible without DNA. The CDR3 loop spans 15 amino acids. Germline CDR1 and CDR2: MNHEY and SVGAGI. The CDR3 sequence: CASSYSSGARDTQYF.

The genes are TRBV7-9 and TRBJ1-5. This CDR3 contains 15 residues. The germline CDR1 and CDR2 sequences are SEHNR and FQNEAQ (reference sequence). CDR3 region: CASSLSRAPGQPQHF.

The V and J genes are TRBV7-2 and TRBJ2-3; absent DNA, TCRdb's TRBD2 call cannot be checked. The CDR3 totals 16 residues. Germline CDR1 reads SGHTA; CDR2 reads FQGNSA. The CDR3 region is CASSYSGGLSTDTQYF. The full variable domain, in which reference TRBV7-2 and TRBJ2-3 provide the parts outside the CDR3, is GAGVSQSPSNKVTEKGKDVELRCDPISGHTALYWYRQSLGQGLEFLIYFQGNSAPDKSGLPSDRFSAERTGGSVSTLTIQRTQQEDSAVYLCASSYSGGLSTDTQYFGPGTRLTVL.

CDR3 amino acids: CASRQLAGAPYNEQFF. The chain employs TRBV6-2 or TRBV6-3 and TRBJ2-1; the D call from TCRdb, TRBD1, cannot be confirmed without DNA. Looked up from germline, CDR1 is MNHEY and CDR2 is SVGEGT. The length of the CDR3 is 16 residues.

V gene TRBV7-6 combines with J gene TRBJ2-2. Per germline, CDR1 SGHVS and CDR2 FNYEAQ. The CDR3 length is 13 residues. The CDR3 spells CASSLAGPGELFF.

The chain links TRBV3-1 to TRBJ2-7. The CDR3 extends over 16 amino acids. The germline V gene encodes CDR1 LGHDT and CDR2 YNNKEL (reference sequence). CDR3 residues: CASSQDLGDGTYEQYF.

The chain employs TRBV7-8 and TRBJ1-2; TCRdb lists TRBD1, though no DNA is available to test this call. CDR3 length: 16 amino acids. Germline V gene sequence: CDR1 SGHVS, CDR2 FQNEAQ. The CDR3 sequence: CASRDPSAGVGYGYTF.

This chain uses TRBV18 with TRBJ2-1; TCRdb picks TRBD1, but there is no DNA to check that call. The CDR3 totals 14 residues. Germline values: CDR1 KGHSH, CDR2 LQKENI. CDR3 sequence reads: CASTSGGANNEQFF.

The rearrangement uses TRBV29-1 and TRBJ2-3; as DNA is missing, the TRBD1 call by TCRdb cannot be tested. CDR3 length: 14 residues. Germline values: CDR1 SQVTM, CDR2 ANQGSEA. CDR3 sequence reads: CSVGGQGLTDTQYF.

The chain recombines TRBV6-1 with TRBJ2-3. Germline CDR1 is MNHNS and CDR2 is SASEGT. The CDR3 has 12 residues. CDR3 amino acids: CASRDSADTQYF.

V is TRBV4-3 and J is TRBJ2-1; TCRdb selects TRBD1, and the lack of DNA leaves this call unchecked. This CDR3 is 14 amino acids long. Germline CDR1 and CDR2: LGHNA and YSLEER. The CDR3 protein is CASSKDRTNNEQFF.

The chain joins TRBV27 to TRBJ2-1; TCRdb lists TRBD1, though no DNA is available to test this call. The germline CDR1 and CDR2 sequences are MNHEY and SMNVEV (reference sequence). The CDR3 covers 14 residues. CDR3 residues: CASSLYQGADEQFF.

This chain connects TRBV5-6 to TRBJ2-3; TCRdb proposes TRBD2, but this gene call is untestable without DNA. The germline CDR1 and CDR2 sequences are SGHDT and YYEEEE. CDR3 size: 14 residues. CDR3 protein: CASRVLTLTDTQYF. The full variable domain, completed using reference TRBV5-6 and TRBJ2-3, is DAGVTQSPTHLIKTRGQQVTLRCSPKSGHDTVSWYQQALGQGPQFIFQYYEEEERQRGNFPDRFSGHQFPNYSSELNVNALLLGDSALYLCASRVLTLTDTQYFGPGTRLTVL.

The V gene is TRBV5-6, the J gene TRBJ2-1; the D gene TCRdb calls, TRBD2, cannot be checked with no DNA. This CDR3 region has 14 residues. Germline-derived CDR1 and CDR2 are SGHDT and YYEEEE. The CDR3 sequence is CASSFGTSPQEQFF.

The chain joins TRBV7-3 to TRBJ2-1; TCRdb's assignment of TRBD1 cannot be checked, as there is no DNA. Germline CDR1 reads SGHTA; CDR2 reads FQGTGA. This CDR3 has 15 amino acids. CDR3 region: CASSHWGGTNNEQFF.

The J gene is TRBJ1-1, the V gene TRBV15; TCRdb gives TRBD1 as the D gene, but with no DNA this cannot be confirmed. CDR3 size: 13 residues. Germline CDR1 reads LNHNV; CDR2 reads YYDKDF (reference sequence). CDR3 protein: CATSREGGTEAFF.

This chain uses TRBV9 with TRBJ1-1. Germline CDR1 reads SGDLS; CDR2 reads YYNGEE. The CDR3 loop spans 13 amino acids. CDR3: CASKGYGDTEAFF.

The chain combines TRBV4-1 with TRBJ1-5. Looked up from germline, CDR1 is MGHRA and CDR2 is YSYEKL. This CDR3 has 14 amino acids. This CDR3 reads CASSQVSVNQPQHF.

CDR3 loop: CASSQVQGNTEAFF. This rearrangement joins TRBV4-1 to TRBJ1-1. This CDR3 region has 14 residues. The V gene's germline CDR1 is MGHRA and CDR2 YSYEKL.